This T cell receptor beta chain was sequenced for a study of T-cell memory formation after mild COVID-19. The wider study: Clustering of TCRs was largely donor specific.

V was pared by 6 bases and J by 9 bases, with 15 bases between. Germline values: CDR1 SQVTM, CDR2 ANQGSEA. The CDR3 contains 11 residues. TCRdb reprocessed the 5' RACE reads via MiXCR and lists one record per CDR3 protein. The sample holds a few hundred thousand distinct CDR3 sequences, approximately 19% seen once. This clonotype was seen more than once but under ten times. Its antigen remains unknown. Findings and caveats of the study: Contracting CD8+ clones were enriched in EMRA, CD4+ mainly in CM and EM. While clones contracting from day 15 to 85 were balanced between CD4 and CD8, later expanders leaned CD4+.

This clonotype was obtained from a man younger than 30 who had mild COVID-19 (a few samples of this study predate the infection). Cell type and time point are not known. J is TRBJ2-7 and V is TRBV29-1; D not resolved. Sequenced material: PBMCs or a T cell subset sorted from them (not recorded which). CDR3 DNA: TGCAGCGTGCAGGCCACGTCGGGGCAGTACTTC. It specifies CSVQATSGQYF.